The clone carrying this TCR beta chain showed up just a few times. The sample is drawn from a study of blood T cell repertoires in COVID-19. Study context: Donors in the United States, Italy and Spain gave samples during acute or convalescent COVID-19.

Authors' processing steps: Reference gene primer amplification gave estimated nucleated cell counts. Measured with immunoSEQ multiplex PCR; TCRdb has only the in-frame clones, and not every one. The V and J calls and clone size are taken from that table; D and trimming were inferred from the DNA. This table has approximately 110,000 clones, around 86% appearing once. This CDR3 is built from 16 residues. Trimming left V 1 base short and J 6 bases short, with 14 bases between. Germline V CDR1 and CDR2: SGHRS, YFSETQ. The sequence was collected from a man over 45 with acute or convalescent COVID-19. The chain combines TRBV5-1 with TRBJ1-6; a possible D gene is TRBD1 (5 bases). The sample consisted of peripheral blood. In DNA, the CDR3 is TGCGCCAGCAGCTTGACAGGCGGATCTTCTAATTCACCCCTCCACTTT. Protein sequence: CASSLTGGSSNSPLHF. The full variable domain, rest sourced from reference TRBV5-1 and TRBJ1-6, is KAGVTQTPRYLIKTRGQQVTLSCSPISGHRSVSWYQQTPGQGLQFLFEYFSETQRNKGNFPGRFSGRQFSNSRSEMNVSTLELGDSALYLCASSLTGGSSNSPLHFGNGTRLTVT.